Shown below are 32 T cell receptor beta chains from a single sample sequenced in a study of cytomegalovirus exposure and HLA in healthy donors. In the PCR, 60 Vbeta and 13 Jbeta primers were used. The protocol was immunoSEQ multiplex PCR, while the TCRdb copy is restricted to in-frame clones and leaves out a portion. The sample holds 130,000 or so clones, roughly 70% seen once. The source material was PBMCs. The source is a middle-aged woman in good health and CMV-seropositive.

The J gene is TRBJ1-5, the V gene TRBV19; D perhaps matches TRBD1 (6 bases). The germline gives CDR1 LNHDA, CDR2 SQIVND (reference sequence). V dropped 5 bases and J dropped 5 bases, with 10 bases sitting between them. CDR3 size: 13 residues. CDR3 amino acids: CASSGQLYQPQHF. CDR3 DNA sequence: TGTGCCAGTAGTGGACAGCTTTATCAGCCCCAGCATTTT.

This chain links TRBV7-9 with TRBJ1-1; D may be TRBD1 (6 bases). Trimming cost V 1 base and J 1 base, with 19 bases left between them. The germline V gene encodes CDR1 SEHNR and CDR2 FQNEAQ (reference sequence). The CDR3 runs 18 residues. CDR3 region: CASSLGITGTRGNTEAFF. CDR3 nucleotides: TGTGCCAGCAGCTTAGGCATCACCGGGACAAGGGGGAACACTGAAGCTTTCTTT.

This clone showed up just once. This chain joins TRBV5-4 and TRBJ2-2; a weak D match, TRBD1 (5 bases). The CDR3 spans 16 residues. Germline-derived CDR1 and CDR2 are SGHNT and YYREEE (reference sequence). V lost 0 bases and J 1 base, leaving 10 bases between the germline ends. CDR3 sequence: CASSLASGLNTGELFF. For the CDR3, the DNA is TGTGCCAGCAGCTTGGCCTCAGGGCTGAACACCGGGGAGCTGTTTTTT.

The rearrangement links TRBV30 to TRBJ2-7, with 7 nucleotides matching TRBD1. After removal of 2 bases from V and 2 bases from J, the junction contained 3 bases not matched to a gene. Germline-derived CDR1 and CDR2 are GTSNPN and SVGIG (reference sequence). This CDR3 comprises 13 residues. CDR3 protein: CAWSTGDPYEQYF. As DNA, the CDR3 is TGTGCCTGGAGTACAGGGGACCCCTACGAGCAGTACTTC.

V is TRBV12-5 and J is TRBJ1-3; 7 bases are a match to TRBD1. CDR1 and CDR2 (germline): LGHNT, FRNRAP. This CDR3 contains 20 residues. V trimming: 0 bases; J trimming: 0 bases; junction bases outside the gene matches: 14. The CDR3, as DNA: TGTGCTAGTGGTTTGGTGGGGGACACGGGACAGACGATCTCTGGAAACACCATATATTTT. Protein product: CASGLVGDTGQTISGNTIYF. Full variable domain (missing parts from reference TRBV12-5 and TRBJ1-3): DARVTQTPRHKVTEMGQEVTMRCQPILGHNTVFWYRQTMMQGLELLAYFRNRAPLDDSGMPKDRFSAEMPDATLATLKIQPSEPRDSAVYFCASGLVGDTGQTISGNTIYFGEGSWLTVV.

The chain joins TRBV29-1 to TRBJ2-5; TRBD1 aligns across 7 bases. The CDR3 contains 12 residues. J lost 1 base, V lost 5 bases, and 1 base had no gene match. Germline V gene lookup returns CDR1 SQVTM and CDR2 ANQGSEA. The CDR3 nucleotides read TGCAGCGTTCGGACAGGCCAAGAGACCCAGTACTTC. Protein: CSVRTGQETQYF.

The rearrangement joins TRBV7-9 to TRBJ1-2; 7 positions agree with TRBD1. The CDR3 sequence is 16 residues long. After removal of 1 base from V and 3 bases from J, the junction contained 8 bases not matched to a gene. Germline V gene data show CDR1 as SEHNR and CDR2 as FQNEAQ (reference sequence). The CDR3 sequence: CASSLGGDRAHYGYTF. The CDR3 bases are TGTGCCAGCAGCTTAGGCGGAGACAGGGCGCACTATGGCTACACCTTC.

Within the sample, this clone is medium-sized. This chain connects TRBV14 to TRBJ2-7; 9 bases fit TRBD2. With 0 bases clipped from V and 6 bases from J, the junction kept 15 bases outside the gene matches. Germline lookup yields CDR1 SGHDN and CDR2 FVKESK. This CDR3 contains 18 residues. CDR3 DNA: TGTGCCAGCAGCCAAGATCTTGTAGTAGCGGGGGTGGTCGGCGAGCAGTACTTC. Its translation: CASSQDLVVAGVVGEQYF.

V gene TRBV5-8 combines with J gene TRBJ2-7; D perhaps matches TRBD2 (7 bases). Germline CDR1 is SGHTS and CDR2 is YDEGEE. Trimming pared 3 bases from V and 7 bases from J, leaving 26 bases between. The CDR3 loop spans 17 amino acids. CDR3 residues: CASSWGGGGERRWEQYF. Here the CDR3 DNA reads TGTGCCAGCAGCTGGGGTGGGGGGGGCGAGCGGAGGTGGGAGCAGTACTTC.

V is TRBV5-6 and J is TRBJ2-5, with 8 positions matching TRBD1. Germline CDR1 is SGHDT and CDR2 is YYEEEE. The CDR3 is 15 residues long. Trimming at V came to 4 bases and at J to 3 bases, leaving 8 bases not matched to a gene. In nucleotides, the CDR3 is TGTGCCAGCAGCACCTCGAGGACAGGGAAAGAGACCCAGTACTTC. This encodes CASSTSRTGKETQYF. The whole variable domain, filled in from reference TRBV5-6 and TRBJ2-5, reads DAGVTQSPTHLIKTRGQQVTLRCSPKSGHDTVSWYQQALGQGPQFIFQYYEEEERQRGNFPDRFSGHQFPNYSSELNVNALLLGDSALYLCASSTSRTGKETQYFGPGTRLLVL.

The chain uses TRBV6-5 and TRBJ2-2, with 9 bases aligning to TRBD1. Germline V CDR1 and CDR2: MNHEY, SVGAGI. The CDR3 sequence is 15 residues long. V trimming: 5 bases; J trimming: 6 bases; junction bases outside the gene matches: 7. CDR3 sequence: CASSHRGLGAGELFF. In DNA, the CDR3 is TGTGCCAGCAGTCACAGGGGGCTCGGGGCCGGGGAGCTGTTTTTT.

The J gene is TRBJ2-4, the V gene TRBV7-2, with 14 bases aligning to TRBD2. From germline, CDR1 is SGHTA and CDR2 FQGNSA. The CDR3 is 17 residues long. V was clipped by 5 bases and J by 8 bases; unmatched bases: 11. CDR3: CASSRVTSGGAGDIQYF. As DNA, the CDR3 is TGTGCCAGCAGCCGAGTGACTAGCGGGGGGGCCGGGGACATTCAGTACTTC.

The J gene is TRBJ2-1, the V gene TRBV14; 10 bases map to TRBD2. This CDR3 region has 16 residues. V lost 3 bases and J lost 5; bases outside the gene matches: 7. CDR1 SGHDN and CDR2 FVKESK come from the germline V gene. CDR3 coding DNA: TGTGCCAGCAGCCACCAGCGGGGGGGCTGGGACAATGAGCAGTTCTTC. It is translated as CASSHQRGGWDNEQFF.

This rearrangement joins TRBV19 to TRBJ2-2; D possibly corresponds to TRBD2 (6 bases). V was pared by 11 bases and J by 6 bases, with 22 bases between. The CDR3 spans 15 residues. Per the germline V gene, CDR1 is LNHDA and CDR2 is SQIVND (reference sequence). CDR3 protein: CAGHVGAGVPGELFF. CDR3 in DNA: TGTGCCGGCCATGTGGGAGCGGGCGTTCCCGGGGAGCTGTTTTTT. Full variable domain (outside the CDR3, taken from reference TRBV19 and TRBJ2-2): DGGITQSPKYLFRKEGQNVTLSCEQNLNHDAMYWYRQDPGQGLRLIYYSQIVNDFQKGDIAEGYSVSREKKESFPLTVTSAQKNPTAFYLCAGHVGAGVPGELFFGEGSRLTVL.

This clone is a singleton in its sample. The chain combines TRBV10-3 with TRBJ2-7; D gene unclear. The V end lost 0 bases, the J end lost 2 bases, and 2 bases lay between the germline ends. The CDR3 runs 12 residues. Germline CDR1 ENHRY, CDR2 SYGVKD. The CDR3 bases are TGTGCCATCAGTGAGTCTACCTACGAGCAGTACTTC. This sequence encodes CAISESTYEQYF.

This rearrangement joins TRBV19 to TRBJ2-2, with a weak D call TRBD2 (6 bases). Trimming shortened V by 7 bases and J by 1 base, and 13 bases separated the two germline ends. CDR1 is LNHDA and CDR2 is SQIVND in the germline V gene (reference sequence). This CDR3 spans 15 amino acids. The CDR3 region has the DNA TGTGCCAGTATGGAGCTAGCGTGGAACACCGGGGAGCTGTTTTTT. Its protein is CASMELAWNTGELFF.

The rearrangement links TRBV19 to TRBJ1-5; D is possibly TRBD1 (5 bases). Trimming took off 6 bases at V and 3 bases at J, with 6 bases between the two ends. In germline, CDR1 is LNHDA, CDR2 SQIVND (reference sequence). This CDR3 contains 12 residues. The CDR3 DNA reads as TGTGCCAGTAGGGGGCCCAATCAGCCCCAGCATTTT. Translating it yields CASRGPNQPQHF.

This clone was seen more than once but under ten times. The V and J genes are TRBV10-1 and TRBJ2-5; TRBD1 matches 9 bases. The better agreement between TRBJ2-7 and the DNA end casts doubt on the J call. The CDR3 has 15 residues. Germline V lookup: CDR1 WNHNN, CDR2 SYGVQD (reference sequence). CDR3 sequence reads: CASRTTGTGKNEQYF. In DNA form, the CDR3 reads TGCGCCAGCAGAACTACGGGGACAGGGAAAAACGAGCAGTACTTC.

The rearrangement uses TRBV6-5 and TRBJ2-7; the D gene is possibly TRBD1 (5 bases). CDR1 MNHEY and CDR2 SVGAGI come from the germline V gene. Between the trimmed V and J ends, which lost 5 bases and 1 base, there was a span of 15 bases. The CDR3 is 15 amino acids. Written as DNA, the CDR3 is TGTGCCAGCAGTCCGGCAGGGCGCGGTTCCTACGAGCAGTACTTC. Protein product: CASSPAGRGSYEQYF.

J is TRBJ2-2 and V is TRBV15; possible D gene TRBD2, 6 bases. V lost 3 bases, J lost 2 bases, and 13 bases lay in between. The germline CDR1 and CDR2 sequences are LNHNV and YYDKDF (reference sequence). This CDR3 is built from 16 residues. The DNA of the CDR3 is TGTGCCACCAGCAGGACAAGGGACTTCAACACCGGGGAGCTGTTTTTT. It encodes CATSRTRDFNTGELFF.

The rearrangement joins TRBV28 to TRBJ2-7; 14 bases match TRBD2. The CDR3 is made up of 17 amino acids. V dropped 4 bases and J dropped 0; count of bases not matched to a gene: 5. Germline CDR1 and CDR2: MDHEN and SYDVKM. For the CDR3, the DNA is TGTGCCAGCAGTTGGACTAGCGGGAGGCCGAGCTCCTACGAGCAGTACTTC. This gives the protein CASSWTSGRPSSYEQYF.

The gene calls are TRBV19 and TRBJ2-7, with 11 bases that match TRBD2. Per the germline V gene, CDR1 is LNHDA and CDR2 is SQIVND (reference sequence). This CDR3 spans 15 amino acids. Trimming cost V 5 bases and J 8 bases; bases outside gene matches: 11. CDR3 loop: CASSSIAGGPSKQYF. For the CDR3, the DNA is TGTGCCAGTAGTTCAATAGCGGGGGGGCCGTCCAAGCAGTACTTC.

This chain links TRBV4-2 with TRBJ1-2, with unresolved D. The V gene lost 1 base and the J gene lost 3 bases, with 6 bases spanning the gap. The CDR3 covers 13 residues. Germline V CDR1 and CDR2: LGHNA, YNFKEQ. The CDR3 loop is CASSQAEYYGYTF. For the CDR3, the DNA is TGTGCCAGCAGCCAAGCAGAATACTATGGCTACACCTTC.

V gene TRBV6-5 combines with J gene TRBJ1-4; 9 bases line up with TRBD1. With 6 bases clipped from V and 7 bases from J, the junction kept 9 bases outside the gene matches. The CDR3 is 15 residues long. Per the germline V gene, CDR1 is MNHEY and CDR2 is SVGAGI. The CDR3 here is CASRSLQGAGEKLFF. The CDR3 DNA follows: TGTGCCAGCAGAAGCCTACAGGGGGCAGGTGAAAAACTGTTTTTT.

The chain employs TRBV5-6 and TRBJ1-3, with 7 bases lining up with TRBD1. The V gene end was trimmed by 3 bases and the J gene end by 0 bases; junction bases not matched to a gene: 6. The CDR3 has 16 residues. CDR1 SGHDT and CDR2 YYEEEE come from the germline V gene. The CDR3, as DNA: TGTGCCAGCAGCTCCTACGGACAGGTCTCTGGAAACACCATATATTTT. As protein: CASSSYGQVSGNTIYF.

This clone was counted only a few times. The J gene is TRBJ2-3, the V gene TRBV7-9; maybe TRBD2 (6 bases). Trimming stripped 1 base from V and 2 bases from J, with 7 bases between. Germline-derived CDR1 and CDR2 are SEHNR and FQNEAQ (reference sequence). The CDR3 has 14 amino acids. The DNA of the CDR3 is TGTGCCAGCAGCTTAGGGCGGGACACAGATACGCAGTATTTT. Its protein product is CASSLGRDTDTQYF.

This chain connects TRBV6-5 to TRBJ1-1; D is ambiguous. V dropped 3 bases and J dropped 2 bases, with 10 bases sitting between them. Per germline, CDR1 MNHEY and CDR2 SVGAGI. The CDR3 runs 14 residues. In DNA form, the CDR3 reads TGTGCCAGCAGTTATTTTGCGAGAAACACTGAAGCTTTCTTT. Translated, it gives CASSYFARNTEAFF.

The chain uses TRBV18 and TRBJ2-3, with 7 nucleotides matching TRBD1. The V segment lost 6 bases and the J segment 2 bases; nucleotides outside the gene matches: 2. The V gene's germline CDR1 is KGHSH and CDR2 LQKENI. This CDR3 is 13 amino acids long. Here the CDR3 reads CASSTGVTDTQYF. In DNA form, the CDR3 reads TGTGCCAGCTCTACAGGGGTCACAGATACGCAGTATTTT. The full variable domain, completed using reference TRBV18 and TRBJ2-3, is NAGVMQNPRHLVRRRGQEARLRCSPMKGHSHVYWYRQLPEEGLKFMVYLQKENIIDESGMPKERFSAEFPKEGPSILRIQQVVRGDSAAYFCASSTGVTDTQYFGPGTRLTVL.

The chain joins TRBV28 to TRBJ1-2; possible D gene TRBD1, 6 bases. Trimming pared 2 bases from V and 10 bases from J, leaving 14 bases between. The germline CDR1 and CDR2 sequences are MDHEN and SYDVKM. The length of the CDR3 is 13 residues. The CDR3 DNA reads TGTGCCAGCAGTTTAAGGGGGTTTGGAAACTACACCTTC. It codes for CASSLRGFGNYTF.

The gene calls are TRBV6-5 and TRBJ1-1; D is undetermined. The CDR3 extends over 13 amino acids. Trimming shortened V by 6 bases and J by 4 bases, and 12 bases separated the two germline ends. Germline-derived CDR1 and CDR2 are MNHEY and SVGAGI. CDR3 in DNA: TGTGCCAGCAGAACCCTAGCCGGCACTGAAGCTTTCTTT. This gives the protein CASRTLAGTEAFF.

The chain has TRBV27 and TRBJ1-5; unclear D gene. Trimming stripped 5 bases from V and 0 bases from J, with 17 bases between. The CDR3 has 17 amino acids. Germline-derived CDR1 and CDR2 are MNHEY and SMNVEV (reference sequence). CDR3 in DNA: TGTGCCAGCAGTGCATCCTGGGCAGTCTATAGCAATCAGCCCCAGCATTTT. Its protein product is CASSASWAVYSNQPQHF.

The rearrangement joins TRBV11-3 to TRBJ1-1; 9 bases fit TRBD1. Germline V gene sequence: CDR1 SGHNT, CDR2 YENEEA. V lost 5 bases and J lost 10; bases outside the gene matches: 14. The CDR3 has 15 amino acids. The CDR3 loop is CASSIRDRVKGGAFF. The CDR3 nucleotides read TGTGCCAGCAGCATCCGGGACAGGGTCAAAGGTGGAGCTTTCTTT.